The 17 T cell receptor beta chains below were found in one sample sequenced in a study of prognosis after radiotherapy for stage I lung cancer. Genomic DNA was subjected to two-round multiplex PCR for amplification of TCR beta CDR3. First-round PCR used primers specific to each TRBV and TRBJ gene. TCRdb called the multiplex PCR reads again in MiXCR, with one record for every CDR3 protein. The sample gives about 34,000 distinct CDR3 sequences, approximately 36% of which show up once; roughly 17% is in the top ten. Sample: PBMCs, taken before or after stereotactic body radiation therapy (not recorded which). Receptor source: a donor at least 50 years old with non-small cell lung cancer.

This clonotype was observed many times. The chain employs TRBV5-6 and TRBJ1-2; possibly TRBD1 for D (5 bases). The CDR3 loop spans 14 amino acids. V lost 4 bases and J 8 bases, leaving 18 bases between the germline ends. The V gene's germline CDR1 is SGHDT and CDR2 YYEEEE. CDR3 bases: TGTGCCAGCAGCAGATACGGGGGGGTCGGCGGCTACACCTTC. It is translated as CASSRYGGVGGYTF.

In this sample, this clonotype turned up many times. The genes are TRBV28 and TRBJ1-1, with D unresolved. There are 12 residues in the CDR3. V lost 4 bases and J lost 5, with 8 bases in between. Germline CDR1 is MDHEN and CDR2 is SYDVKM. CDR3 sequence (DNA): TGTGCCAGCAGTTCCCCTAAAACTGAAGCTTTCTTT. Amino acid sequence: CASSSPKTEAFF.

For this clonotype: Since a far larger clone is one base different, this is likely a read error. The chain couples TRBV6-2 or TRBV6-3 to TRBJ2-5, with 11 bases fitting TRBD1. CDR3 length equals 17 residues. Germline V gene data show CDR1 as MNHEY and CDR2 as SVGEGT. V gave up 5 bases and J gave up 5 bases; unmatched junction bases: 13. The CDR3 nucleotides are TGTGCCAGCAGTGAATCGGGAGGACAGGGGGCTTGGGAGACCCAGTACTTC. The encoded protein is CASSESGGQGAWETQYF.

Many counts were recorded for this clonotype. This chain connects TRBV12-3 or TRBV12-4 to TRBJ1-1; no clear D. The CDR3 contains 13 residues. V was clipped by 3 bases and J by 2 bases, with 7 bases between them. The CDR3 DNA is TGTGCCAGCAGTTTCAACAGAAACACTGAAGCTTTCTTT. Encoded protein: CASSFNRNTEAFF.

This clonotype was recorded many times. The chain employs TRBV12-3 or TRBV12-4 and TRBJ2-7; TRBD2 matches at 9 bases. V gave up 5 bases and J gave up 6 bases; unmatched junction bases: 5. CDR3 length: 13 amino acids. CDR3 amino acids: CASSAGGPGEQYF. The CDR3 nucleotides read TGTGCCAGCAGTGCGGGAGGGCCGGGCGAGCAGTACTTC.

This clonotype has ten or more counts. CDR3 loop: CASSSGQGRGQPQHF. The CDR3 DNA is TGTGCCAGCAGCTCGGGACAGGGGAGAGGTCAGCCCCAGCATTTT. This chain links TRBV6-1 with TRBJ1-5; 10 bases fit TRBD1. CDR1 is MNHNS and CDR2 is SASEGT in the germline V gene. V lost 6 bases, J lost 6 bases, and 8 bases stayed unmatched. This CDR3 is 15 amino acids long.

This clonotype was counted at least ten times. The J gene is TRBJ2-3, the V gene TRBV6-2 or TRBV6-3; a possible D gene is TRBD1 (5 bases). Per the germline V gene, CDR1 is MNHEY and CDR2 is SVGEGT. This CDR3 has 12 amino acids. Trimming took off 5 bases at V and 9 bases at J, with 12 bases between the two ends. CDR3 coding DNA: TGTGCCAGCAGTGTTTTAGGGGAAACGCAGTATTTT. It yields the protein CASSVLGETQYF.

This clonotype was seen at least ten times. The chain carries TRBV5-1 and TRBJ1-6, with D maybe TRBD1 (5 bases). Looked up from germline, CDR1 is SGHRS and CDR2 is YFSETQ. Trimming left V 0 bases short and J 8 bases short, with 12 bases between. The CDR3 length is 15 residues. CDR3 nucleotide sequence: TGCGCCAGCAGCTTGGCCTTAAGGGGTTATTCACCCCTCCACTTT. Translation gives CASSLALRGYSPLHF.

This clonotype was counted ten times or more. This sequence joins TRBV4-1 and TRBJ2-3; weak D call: TRBD1 (6 bases). The CDR3 consists of 17 residues. The V gene lost 0 bases and the J gene lost 6 bases, with 19 bases spanning the gap. Germline V gene lookup returns CDR1 MGHRA and CDR2 YSYEKL. The CDR3 DNA reads as TGCGCCAGCAGCCAAGACGCATGGGCAGGGGCCAGGGATACGCAGTATTTT. This encodes CASSQDAWAGARDTQYF.

This clonotype was counted ten times or more. V is TRBV7-9 and J is TRBJ2-3; no clear D gene. V lost 5 bases to trimming and J lost 0 bases, with 12 bases between them. CDR1 SEHNR and CDR2 FQNEAQ come from the germline V gene (reference sequence). The CDR3 length is 15 residues. CDR3 in amino acids: CASSRSRSSTDTQYF. In nucleotides, the CDR3 is TGTGCCAGCAGCCGGAGTCGATCTAGCACAGATACGCAGTATTTT.

The table lists this clonotype with many counts. V gene TRBV27 combines with J gene TRBJ2-3; TRBD2 aligns across 13 bases. Germline trimming cut 2 bases from V and 0 bases from J; bases unmatched to any gene: 11. The CDR3 covers 20 residues. CDR1 and CDR2 (germline): MNHEY, SMNVEV (reference sequence). The CDR3 spells CASSLRLAGGLPTSTDTQYF. The CDR3 coding sequence is TGTGCCAGCAGTTTAAGACTAGCGGGGGGCCTCCCGACTAGCACAGATACGCAGTATTTT.

V and J are TRBV7-9 and TRBJ1-1; D uncertain. CDR3 length: 13 amino acids. Trimming stripped 8 bases from V and 1 base from J, with 11 bases between. Germline values: CDR1 SEHNR, CDR2 FQNEAQ (reference sequence). The CDR3: CASEGYPNTEAFF. CDR3 bases: TGTGCCAGCGAGGGATATCCGAACACTGAAGCTTTCTTT.

This clonotype has at least ten counts. The chain combines TRBV12-3 or TRBV12-4 with TRBJ1-5; D ambiguous. This CDR3 has 15 amino acids. V lost 6 bases, J lost 7 bases, and 19 bases lay in between. The CDR3 spells CASSPSRVGEQPQHF. The CDR3 region has the DNA TGTGCCAGCAGCCCTAGCCGGGTAGGTGAACAGCCCCAGCATTTT.

This clonotype was detected only a few times. The rearrangement links TRBV9 to TRBJ1-4; D remains ambiguous. CDR1 SGDLS and CDR2 YYNGEE come from the germline V gene. The CDR3 is 14 residues long. The ends were cut back, 4 bases at V and 0 bases at J, with 7 bases in the middle. The CDR3, as DNA: TGTGCCAGCAGCTTACATGCAACTAATGAAAAACTGTTTTTT. Translated: CASSLHATNEKLFF.

The chain uses TRBV12-3 or TRBV12-4 and TRBJ2-7, with 14 bases matching TRBD2. The length of the CDR3 is 17 residues. V lost 7 bases and J lost 4; bases outside the gene matches: 12. CDR3 residues: CASISLAGLAGGYEQYF. The DNA for the CDR3 is TGTGCCAGCATCTCCCTGGCCGGACTAGCGGGGGGTTACGAGCAGTACTTC.

The table lists this clonotype with many counts. The genes are TRBV28 and TRBJ1-2, with 11 positions matching TRBD1. Germline values: CDR1 MDHEN, CDR2 SYDVKM. J was trimmed by 2 bases and V by 6 bases; bases with no gene match: 5. The CDR3 contains 15 residues. The CDR3 here is CASRLGTGGNYGYTF. CDR3 DNA sequence: TGTGCCAGCAGGTTAGGGACAGGGGGAAACTATGGCTACACCTTC.

This clonotype has a count of ten or more. The chain links TRBV19 to TRBJ2-7, with a tentative D call TRBD1 (6 bases). Trimming pared 10 bases from V and 9 bases from J, leaving 22 bases between. CDR1 and CDR2 from the germline V gene are LNHDA and SQIVND (reference sequence). This CDR3 spans 13 amino acids. CDR3 DNA sequence: TGTGCCACCTCGGACAGACGAGGAGAGTCGCAGTACTTC. It translates to CATSDRRGESQYF.